This T cell receptor beta chain was sequenced for a study of blood T cells in healthy people across ages. Germline V gives CDR1 DFQATT, CDR2 SNEGSKA (reference sequence). The CDR3 covers 17 residues. V shed 3 bases, J shed 2 bases, and the junction held 14 bases outside the gene matches. Combining a sample-barcoded 5' primer with a J-beta primer mix, a second PCR ran for 7 to 11 cycles. TCRdb fed the 5' RACE reads into MiXCR, producing one record per CDR3 protein. Of 800,000 or so distinct CDR3 sequences listed, approximately 25% were seen once; the top ten hold 3% to 4.5%. The same sample was also used in a study of T cells of mothers and their children.

The rearrangement links TRBV20-1 to TRBJ2-5; 8 bases match TRBD2. The sequence came from a boy aged 5-17 years in good health. Source material: blood. The CDR3 here is CSARSTPGLVSQETQYF. CDR3 nucleotide sequence: TGCAGTGCTAGGTCTACGCCGGGACTAGTGTCTCAAGAGACCCAGTACTTC.